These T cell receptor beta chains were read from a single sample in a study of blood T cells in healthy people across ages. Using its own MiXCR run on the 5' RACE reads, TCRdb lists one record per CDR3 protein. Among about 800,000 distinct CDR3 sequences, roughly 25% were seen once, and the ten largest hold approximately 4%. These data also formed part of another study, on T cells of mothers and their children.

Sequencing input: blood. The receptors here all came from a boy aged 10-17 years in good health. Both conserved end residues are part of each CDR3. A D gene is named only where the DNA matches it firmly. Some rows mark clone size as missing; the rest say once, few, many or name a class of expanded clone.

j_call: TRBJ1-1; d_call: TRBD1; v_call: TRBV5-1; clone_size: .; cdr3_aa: CASSLAVEDRGTLRTEAFF; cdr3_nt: TGCGCCAGCAGCTTGGCCGTCGAGGACAGGGGTACCCTGAGGACGGAAGCTTTCTTT
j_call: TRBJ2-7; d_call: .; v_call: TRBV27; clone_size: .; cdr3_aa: CASSLLLDLEQYF; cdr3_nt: TGTGCCAGCAGTTTACTCTTGGACCTCGAGCAGTACTTC
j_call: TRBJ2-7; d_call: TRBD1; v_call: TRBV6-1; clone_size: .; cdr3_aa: CASRDGTGGGYEQYF; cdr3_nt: TGTGCCAGCAGGGACGGGACAGGGGGAGGCTACGAGCAGTACTTC
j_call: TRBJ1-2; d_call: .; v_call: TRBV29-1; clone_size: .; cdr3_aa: CSVERGSMGYTF; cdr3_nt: TGCAGCGTTGAACGGGGATCTATGGGCTACACCTTC
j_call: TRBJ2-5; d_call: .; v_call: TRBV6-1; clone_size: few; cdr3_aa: CASSGGRKETQYF; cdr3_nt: TGTGCCAGCAGCGGGGGGCGGAAAGAGACCCAGTACTTC
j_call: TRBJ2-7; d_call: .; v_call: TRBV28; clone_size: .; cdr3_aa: CASSLGPYYEQYF; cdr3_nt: TGTGCCAGCAGTTTGGGACCTTACTACGAGCAGTACTTC
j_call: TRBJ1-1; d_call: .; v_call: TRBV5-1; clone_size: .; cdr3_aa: CASSWDQEGAFF; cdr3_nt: TGCGCCAGCAGCTGGGACCAAGAGGGAGCTTTCTTT
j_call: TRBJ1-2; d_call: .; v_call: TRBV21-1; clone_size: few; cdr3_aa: CASSPPTGGYGYTF; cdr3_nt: TGTGCCAGCAGCCCCCCCACAGGTGGCTATGGCTACACCTTC
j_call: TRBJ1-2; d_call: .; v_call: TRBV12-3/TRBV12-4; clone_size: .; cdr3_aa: CASSATETEIYGYTF; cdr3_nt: TGTGCCAGCAGCGCAACAGAAACCGAAATTTATGGCTACACCTTC
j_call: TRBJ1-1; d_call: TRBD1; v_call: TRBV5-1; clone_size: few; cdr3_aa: CASRFDGQGGTEAFF; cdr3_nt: TGCGCCAGCAGGTTCGACGGACAGGGGGGCACTGAAGCTTTCTTT
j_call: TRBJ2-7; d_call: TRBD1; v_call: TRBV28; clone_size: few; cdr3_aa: CASRQGATYEQYF; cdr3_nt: TGTGCCAGCAGGCAGGGGGCGACCTACGAGCAGTACTTC
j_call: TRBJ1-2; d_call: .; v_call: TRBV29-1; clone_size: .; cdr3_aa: CSVLDSGNYGYTF; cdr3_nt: TGCAGCGTTCTGGACAGCGGCAACTATGGCTACACCTTC
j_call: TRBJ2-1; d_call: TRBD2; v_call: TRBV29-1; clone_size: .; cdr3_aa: CSVEIPSGRSGEQFF; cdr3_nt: TGCAGCGTTGAAATCCCTAGCGGGAGATCCGGTGAGCAGTTCTTC
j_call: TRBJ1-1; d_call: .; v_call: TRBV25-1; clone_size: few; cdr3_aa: CASSAVADTEAFF; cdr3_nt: TGTGCCAGCAGTGCCGTTGCGGACACTGAAGCTTTCTTT
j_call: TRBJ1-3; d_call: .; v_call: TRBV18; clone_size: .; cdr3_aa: CASSPSRSSGNTIYF; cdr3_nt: TGTGCCAGCTCACCATCGAGGAGCTCTGGAAACACCATATATTTT
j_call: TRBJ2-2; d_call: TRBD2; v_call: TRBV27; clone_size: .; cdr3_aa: CASTFWRTSGSFTGELFF; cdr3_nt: TGTGCCAGCACTTTTTGGCGGACTAGCGGGAGTTTCACCGGGGAGCTGTTTTTT
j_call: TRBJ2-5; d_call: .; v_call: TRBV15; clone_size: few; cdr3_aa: CATSRIRFQETQYF; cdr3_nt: TGTGCCACCAGCAGGATCAGGTTCCAAGAGACCCAGTACTTC
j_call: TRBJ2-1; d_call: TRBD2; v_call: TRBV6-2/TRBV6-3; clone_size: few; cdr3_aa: CVSSRTSGAHNEQFF; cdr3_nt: TGTGTCAGCAGTCGGACTAGCGGGGCTCACAATGAGCAGTTCTTC
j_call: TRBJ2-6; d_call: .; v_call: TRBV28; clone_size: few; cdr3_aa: CASSLPGPSSGANVLTF; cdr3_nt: TGTGCCAGCAGTTTACCCGGACCGAGCTCTGGGGCCAACGTCCTGACTTTC
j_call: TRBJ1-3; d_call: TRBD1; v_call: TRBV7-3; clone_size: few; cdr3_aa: CASSVTGDALGNTIYF; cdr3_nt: TGTGCCAGCAGCGTCACAGGGGACGCTCTCGGAAACACCATATATTTT
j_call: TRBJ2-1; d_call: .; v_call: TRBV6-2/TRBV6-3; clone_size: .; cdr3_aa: CASSYRGRAGDEQFF; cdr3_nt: TGTGCCAGCAGTTACCGCGGCAGGGCAGGCGATGAGCAGTTCTTC
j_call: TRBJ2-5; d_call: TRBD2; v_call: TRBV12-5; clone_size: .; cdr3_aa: CASGLGGLAGQETQYF; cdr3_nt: TGTGCTAGTGGTTTGGGGGGACTAGCGGGGCAAGAGACCCAGTACTTC
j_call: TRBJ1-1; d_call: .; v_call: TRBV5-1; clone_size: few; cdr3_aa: CASNGEEALNTEAFF; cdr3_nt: TGCGCCAGCAACGGGGAAGAGGCCCTGAACACTGAAGCTTTCTTT
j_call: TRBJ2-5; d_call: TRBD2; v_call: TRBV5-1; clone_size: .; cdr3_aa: CASSPGLAGRPQYF; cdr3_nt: TGCGCCAGCAGCCCCGGACTAGCGGGGAGGCCTCAGTACTTC
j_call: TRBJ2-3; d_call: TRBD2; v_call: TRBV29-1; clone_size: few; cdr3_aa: CSVDWFGRTGTSVSTDTQYF; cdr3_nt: TGCAGCGTTGATTGGTTTGGGAGAACCGGGACTAGCGTAAGCACAGATACGCAGTATTTT
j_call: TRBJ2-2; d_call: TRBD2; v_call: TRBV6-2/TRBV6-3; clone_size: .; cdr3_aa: CASSSKRLAVNRAGELFF; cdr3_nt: TGTGCCAGCAGTTCTAAGCGACTAGCGGTCAATAGAGCCGGGGAGCTGTTTTTT
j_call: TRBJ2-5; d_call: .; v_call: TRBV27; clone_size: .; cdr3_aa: CASSSYDEQETQYF; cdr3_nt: TGTGCCAGCAGTAGCTACGACGAACAAGAGACCCAGTACTTC
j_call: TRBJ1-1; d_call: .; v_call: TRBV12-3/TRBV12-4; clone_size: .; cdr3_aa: CASSKSSFTEAFF; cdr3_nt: TGTGCCAGCAGCAAAAGCAGTTTCACTGAAGCTTTCTTT
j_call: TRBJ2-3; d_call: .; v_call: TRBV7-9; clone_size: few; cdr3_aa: CASMASTDTQYF; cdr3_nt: TGTGCCAGCATGGCGAGCACAGATACGCAGTATTTT
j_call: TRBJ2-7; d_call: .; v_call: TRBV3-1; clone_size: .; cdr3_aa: CASNQANYEQYF; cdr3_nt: TGTGCCAGCAACCAAGCAAACTACGAGCAGTACTTC
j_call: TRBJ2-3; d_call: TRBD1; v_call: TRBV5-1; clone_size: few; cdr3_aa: CASSEDRAALTDTQYF; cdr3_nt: TGCGCCAGCAGCGAGGACAGGGCCGCCCTCACAGATACGCAGTATTTT
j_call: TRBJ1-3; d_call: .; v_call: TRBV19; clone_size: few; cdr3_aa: CASSMWAPSSGNTIYF; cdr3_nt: TGTGCCAGTAGTATGTGGGCGCCGAGCTCTGGAAACACCATATATTTT
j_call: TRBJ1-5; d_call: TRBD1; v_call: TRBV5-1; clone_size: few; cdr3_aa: CASRQGVSQPQHF; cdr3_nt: TGCGCCAGCCGACAGGGTGTAAGTCAGCCCCAGCATTTT
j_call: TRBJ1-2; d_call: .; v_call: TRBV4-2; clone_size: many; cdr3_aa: CASSQDGGYTF; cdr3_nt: TGTGCCAGCAGCCAAGACGGAGGCTACACCTTC
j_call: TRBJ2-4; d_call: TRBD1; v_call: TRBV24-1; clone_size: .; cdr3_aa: CATSDAPGQGSNIQYF; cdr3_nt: TGTGCCACCAGTGATGCTCCGGGACAGGGAAGTAACATTCAGTACTTC
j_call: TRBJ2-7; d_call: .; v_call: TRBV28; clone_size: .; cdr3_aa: CASSLIGTITYEQYF; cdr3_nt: TGTGCCAGCAGTTTGATTGGGACAATTACCTACGAGCAGTACTTC
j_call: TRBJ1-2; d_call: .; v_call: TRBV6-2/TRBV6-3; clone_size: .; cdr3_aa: CASSYRDLDSAYAYTF; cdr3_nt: TGTGCCAGCAGTTACCGCGATTTGGACAGTGCCTATGCCTACACCTTC
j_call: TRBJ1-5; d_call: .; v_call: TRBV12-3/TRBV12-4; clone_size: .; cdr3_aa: CASSLGAGEDQPQHF; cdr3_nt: TGTGCCAGCAGTTTAGGGGCAGGGGAGGATCAGCCCCAGCATTTT
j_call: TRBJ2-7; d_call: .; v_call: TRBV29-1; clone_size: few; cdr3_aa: CSVRGTDSYVQYF; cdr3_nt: TGCAGCGTCAGGGGGACTGACTCCTACGTGCAGTACTTC
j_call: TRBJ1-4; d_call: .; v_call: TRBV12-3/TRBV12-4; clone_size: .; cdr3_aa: CASSPRYEKLFF; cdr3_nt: TGTGCCAGCAGCCCACGATATGAAAAACTGTTTTTT
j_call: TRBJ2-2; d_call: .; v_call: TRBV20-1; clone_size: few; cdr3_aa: CSALTRTTLYTGELFF; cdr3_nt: TGCAGTGCTCTAACCAGGACTACTCTTTACACCGGGGAGCTGTTTTTT
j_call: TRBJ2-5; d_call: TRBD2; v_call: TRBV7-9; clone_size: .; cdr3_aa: CASSAQGVAGRETQYF; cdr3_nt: TGTGCCAGCAGCGCTCAAGGGGTAGCGGGAAGAGAGACCCAGTACTTC
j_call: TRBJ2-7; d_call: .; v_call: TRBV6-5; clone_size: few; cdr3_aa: CASSYGKFYEQYF; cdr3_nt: TGTGCCAGCAGCTACGGGAAATTCTACGAGCAGTACTTC
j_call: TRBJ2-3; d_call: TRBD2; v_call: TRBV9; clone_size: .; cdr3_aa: CASSESGSTDTQYF; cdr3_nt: TGTGCCAGCAGCGAAAGCGGGAGTACAGATACGCAGTATTTT
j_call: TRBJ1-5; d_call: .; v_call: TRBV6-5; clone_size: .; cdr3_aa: CASSSKFSLGQPQHF; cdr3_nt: TGTGCCAGCAGTTCCAAATTTTCACTGGGACAGCCCCAGCATTTT
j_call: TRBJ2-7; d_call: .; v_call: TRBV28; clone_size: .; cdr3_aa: CASSAAELGTYEQYF; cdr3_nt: TGTGCCAGCAGCGCAGCGGAGTTGGGAACCTACGAGCAGTACTTC
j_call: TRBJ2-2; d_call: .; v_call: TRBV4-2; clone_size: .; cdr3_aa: CASSQEGRENTGELFF; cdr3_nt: TGTGCCAGCAGCCAAGAAGGCAGGGAGAACACCGGGGAGCTGTTTTTT
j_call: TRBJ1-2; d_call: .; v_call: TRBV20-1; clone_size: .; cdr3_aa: CSARDQRQSNYGYTF; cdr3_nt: TGCAGTGCTAGAGATCAGAGACAGAGTAACTATGGCTACACCTTC
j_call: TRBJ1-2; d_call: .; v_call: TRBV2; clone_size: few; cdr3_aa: CASSENKVYGYTF; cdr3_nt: TGTGCCAGCAGTGAAAATAAAGTTTATGGCTACACCTTC
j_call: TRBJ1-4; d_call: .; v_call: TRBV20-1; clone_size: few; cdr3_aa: CSARVAGAGKLFF; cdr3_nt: TGCAGTGCTAGAGTTGCGGGGGCAGGGAAACTGTTTTTT
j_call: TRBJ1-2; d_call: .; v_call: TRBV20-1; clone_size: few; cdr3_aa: CSARDRWQDQTYGYTF; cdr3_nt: TGCAGTGCTAGAGATCGTTGGCAGGACCAAACCTATGGCTACACCTTC
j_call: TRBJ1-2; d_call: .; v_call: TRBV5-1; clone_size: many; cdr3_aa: CASSLEGSRYGYTF; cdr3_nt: TGCGCCAGCAGCTTGGAGGGGTCGAGATATGGCTACACCTTC
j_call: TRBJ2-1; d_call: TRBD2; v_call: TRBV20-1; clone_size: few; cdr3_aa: CSAQFRGGVQYNEQFF; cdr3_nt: TGCAGTGCGCAGTTCCGCGGGGGGGTACAATACAATGAGCAGTTCTTC
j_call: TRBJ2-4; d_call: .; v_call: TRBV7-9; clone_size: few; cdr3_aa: CASSPRRDENIQYF; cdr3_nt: TGTGCCAGCAGCCCCAGAAGGGATGAAAACATTCAGTACTTC